This TCR beta chain stems from a study of blood T cell repertoires in COVID-19. Study-wide background: Italy, Spain and the United States were the sources of the convalescent and acute COVID-19 samples.

Enrolment of Seattle patients took place during active infection, and they were followed longitudinally. Germline lookup yields CDR1 MGHRA and CDR2 YSYEKL. The CDR3 is 16 residues long. J lost 7 bases, V lost 3 bases, and 11 bases had no gene match. Original data processing: Reference gene primers were amplified, and this amplification served to estimate nucleated cell counts. TCRdb keeps only in-frame clones here, not all; method: immunoSEQ multiplex PCR. D and trimming were read from the DNA, whereas the V and J calls and clone size are those reported in that table. This sample has some 390,000 clones, with 70% to 90% found just once.

The TCR originated in a middle-aged woman with COVID-19, enrolled during active disease. The sequenced sample was peripheral blood. The V call is TRBV4-1, the J call TRBJ2-1; 8 bases map to TRBD2. CDR3 sequence reads: CASSHGGGARGNEQFF. The CDR3 coding sequence is TGCGCCAGCAGCCACGGGGGGGGCGCGAGGGGTAATGAGCAGTTCTTC.